The 2 T cell receptor beta chains reported below all come from one sample, sequenced in a study of blood T cells in healthy people across ages. Together with a sample-barcoded 5' primer, a J-beta primer mix was included in a second PCR lasting about 6 to 11 cycles. TCRdb fed the 5' RACE reads into MiXCR, producing one record per CDR3 protein. The sample has around 710,000 distinct CDR3 sequences; more than 40% are singletons. Sequenced material: blood. The source of these receptors is a woman aged 55-69 years in good health.

This rearrangement joins TRBV7-6 to TRBJ1-2; possibly TRBD1 for D (5 bases). Trimming shortened V by 2 bases and J by 9 bases, and 19 bases separated the two germline ends. The CDR3 totals 15 residues. The germline V gene has CDR1 SGHVS and CDR2 FNYEAQ. The CDR3 is CASSLNTGTRGRYTF. CDR3 nucleotides: TGTGCCAGCAGCTTAAACACCGGGACGCGCGGTCGCTACACCTTC.

The chain uses TRBV12-5 and TRBJ1-2; D is unresolved. The V end was cut by 0 bases, the J end by 7 bases, with 6 bases between. CDR1 is LGHNT and CDR2 is FRNRAP in the germline V gene. This CDR3 has 12 amino acids. CDR3 residues: CASGLVASGYTF. CDR3 sequence (DNA): TGTGCTAGTGGTTTGGTGGCAAGTGGCTACACCTTC. Drawing the rest from reference TRBV12-5 and TRBJ1-2, the complete variable domain is DARVTQTPRHKVTEMGQEVTMRCQPILGHNTVFWYRQTMMQGLELLAYFRNRAPLDDSGMPKDRFSAEMPDATLATLKIQPSEPRDSAVYFCASGLVASGYTFGSGTRLTVV.